A selection of T cell receptor beta chains follows, all from one sample in a study of cytomegalovirus exposure and HLA in healthy donors. Using immunoSEQ multiplex PCR, the repertoire was profiled, and TCRdb retains in-frame clones only, with some absent. The table has about 82,000 clones, roughly four fifths seen once. The material sequenced was PBMCs. Every receptor here comes from a woman aged 45-65 years in good health and CMV-seropositive. Both conserved end residues are part of each CDR3. D genes are given only for firm matches. Part of the rows lack a size; the others show once, few, many or a class for expanded clones.

J: TRBJ2-5; V: TRBV2; size: NA; D: NA; CDR3: CASSEGRNQETQYF; DNA: TGTGCCAGCAGTGAAGGCAGGAACCAAGAGACCCAGTACTTC
J: TRBJ1-4; V: TRBV4-2; size: NA; D: NA; CDR3: CASSQEGRGRSEKLFF; DNA: TGTGCCAGCAGCCAAGAGGGGCGGGGAAGGAGTGAAAAACTGTTTTTT
J: TRBJ2-4; V: TRBV13; size: NA; D: NA; CDR3: CASSPTGRGNIQYF; DNA: TGTGCCAGCAGCCCCACAGGGAGGGGAAACATTCAGTACTTC
J: TRBJ2-1; V: TRBV28; size: NA; D: TRBD2; CDR3: CASSPPGSGIEQFF; DNA: TGTGCCAGCAGTCCCCCAGGGAGCGGGATTGAGCAGTTCTTC
J: TRBJ2-1; V: TRBV6-1; size: NA; D: NA; CDR3: CASSDRSTRPYNEQFF; DNA: TGTGCCAGCAGTGACCGATCGACAAGACCTTACAATGAGCAGTTCTTC
J: TRBJ2-7; V: TRBV15; size: few; D: TRBD1; CDR3: CATSRRTGGNEQYF; DNA: TGTGCCACCAGCAGGAGGACAGGGGGAAATGAGCAGTACTTC
J: TRBJ2-1; V: TRBV4-1; size: few; D: TRBD2; CDR3: CASSQVLAGVVEQFF; DNA: TGCGCCAGCAGCCAAGTACTAGCGGGAGTAGTTGAGCAGTTCTTC
J: TRBJ1-1; V: TRBV7-9; size: few; D: TRBD1; CDR3: CASSFAGGSNTEAFF; DNA: TGTGCCAGCAGCTTCGCAGGGGGTTCGAACACTGAAGCTTTCTTT
J: TRBJ2-7; V: TRBV2; size: NA; D: TRBD2; CDR3: CASTLAGVPYEQYF; DNA: TGTGCCAGCACACTAGCGGGAGTCCCCTACGAGCAGTACTTC
J: TRBJ2-3; V: TRBV7-2; size: NA; D: NA; CDR3: CASSWLEQDTQYF; DNA: TGTGCCAGCAGCTGGTTGGAGCAAGATACGCAGTATTTT